This paragraph reports one T cell receptor beta chain. This record belongs to a study of T cells in tuberculosis. After thawing and overnight rest, PBMC were stained with GMM-loaded CD1B tetramer, viability dye and anti-CD3 for sorting. C32 glucose monomycolate from Rhodococcus equi was loaded onto the CD1B tetramers. Approximately 100,000 tetramer-negative cells were sorted from each donor. Sequencing of TCR-alpha and TCR-beta chains was unpaired. Clones were read by immunoSEQ multiplex PCR, and TCRdb kept only the in-frame ones, dropping some. The sample contains 85,000 to 100,000 clones, roughly 90% of which appear only once. Sequenced input: CD1b-GMM tetramer-negative cells sorted from PBMCs. The clonotype was recovered from an adult woman with latent tuberculosis.

In nucleotides, the CDR3 is TGTGCCAGCACTAGACAGGGTGGGGCCAACGTCCTGACTTTC. It is translated as CASTRQGGANVLTF. The chain is built from TRBV6-1 and TRBJ2-6; 7 nucleotides agree with TRBD1. The CDR3 sequence is 14 residues long. V lost 7 bases and J lost 3; bases outside the gene matches: 3. Germline CDR1 MNHNS, CDR2 SASEGT.